This entry is about one TCR beta chain. In its sample, this clone was seen once. Its antigen is unknown. No base quality information exists; no much larger clone differs at one position. The sample belongs to a study of blood T cell repertoires in COVID-19 (TCRdb year 2020). Study-wide context: Samples from collaborators originated in the United States, Italy and Spain and spanned both the acute and convalescent phases of COVID-19. The material from the prospective study consisted of cDNA or gDNA derived from T cells, B-cell-depleted T cells, or PBMCs. Subjects who had been exposed to COVID-19, were actively infected with it, or had recovered from it provided the deeply sampled blood TCRbeta repertoires that made up the dataset. The repertoires were released in a freely available public database meant as a resource for research on the immune response to SARS-CoV-2. Samples came from the ongoing ImmuneRACE study (first 160 participants) plus 1,254 subjects from 6 global collaborators. Sample metadata almost always included a de-identified subject ID, COVID-19 status, age in years and sex. HLA class I and class II types, where available, came from metadata supplied by the sample provider rather than from assay-based typing. Here is what the overall study found, with its caveats: Clinical and demographic metadata were provided uncurated, with the amount varying by source and participant.

From cysteine to phenylalanine, the CDR3 is 20 amino acids long. Of all the DNA, just the CDR3 is kept, 60 bases in frame from base 1. Sequences MNHEY (CDR1) and SMNVEV (CDR2) are obtained from the germline V gene (reference sequence). V lost 0 bases and J lost 2 bases; the stretch between them is 25 bases long. TCRbeta CDR3 regions were amplified from genomic DNA using the immunoSEQ Assay, a bias-controlled multiplex PCR. On the authors' methods: The number of nucleated cells in each sample was estimated from the amplification of reference gene primers within the assay. Sequence reads were collapsed and filtered to measure the absolute abundance of every unique TCRbeta CDR3 rearrangement. For each sample, productive Simpson clonality was calculated as the square root of Simpson's diversity index over productive rearrangements. As stored in TCRdb, this immuneACCESS dataset retains in-frame rearrangements with V and J assigned. A fraction of the clones does not appear; measured against another copy, unresolved V genes explain less than half of the discrepancy, and the remainder lacks a known reason. For V, J and clone size, that table is used; D and trimming come from the DNA. Present in this sample are about 120,000 clones, roughly 80% of which were seen just once. The ten largest clones add up to less than 9.5% of the sample.

Collaborating institutions collected whole blood in K2EDTA tubes following their own protocols. For TCRbeta analysis, collaborators shipped samples as frozen whole blood, isolated PBMCs, or DNA extracted from either of those sample types. The rearrangement combines TRBV27 with TRBJ1-2; TRBD1 is a weak D gene call, 5 bases matching. The TCR originated in a woman in her thirties or forties with acute or convalescent COVID-19. The sequencing sample was made of peripheral blood. The sequence in DNA is TGTGCCAGCAGTTTATCGAGGCTTGGGGCGCAGGGTTCTACCAACTATGGCTACACCTTC. Translated, this gives CASSLSRLGAQGSTNYGYTF.